This T cell receptor (beta chain) was recorded in a study of CD8+CD57+ T cells in acquired aplastic anemia. About the study: Sequencing produced an average of roughly 11 million reads per healthy donor for CD4+ cells.

Per the germline V gene, CDR1 is DFQATT and CDR2 is SNEGSKA (reference sequence). V shed 6 bases, J shed 7 bases, and the junction held 13 bases outside the gene matches. The CDR3 loop spans 15 amino acids. This clonotype showed up many times. Genomic DNA was employed as the template in profiling TCR beta VDJ and CDR3. MiXCR, run by TCRdb on the reads, gives a single entry per CDR3 protein. This table has under 200,000 distinct CDR3 sequences, around 45% appearing once. This sequence joins TRBV20-1 and TRBJ2-1, with 9 bases lining up with TRBD1. The sequenced sample consisted of sorted CD4+, CD8+, or CD8+CD57+ T cells (not recorded which) from PBMCs. The clonotype comes from a human donor in good health. The DNA of the CDR3 is TGCAGTGCCCAAATCCCCGGGACAGGGTCGAATGAGCAGTTCTTC. Translation: CSAQIPGTGSNEQFF.